The T cell receptor beta chain described here comes from a study of human T cells and chemical hapten exposure. Time point meaning: patch test 1, 2 weeks after DPC sensitization. Treatment meaning: therapeutic diphenylcyclopropenone sensitization with weekly scalp DPC. This clonotype has just a few counts. The library gave individual cDNA molecules unique molecular identifiers. TCRdb passed the RACE reads through MiXCR, listing each CDR3 protein once. The sample has roughly 190,000 distinct CDR3 sequences; more than 20% are singletons. Specimen: whole blood, collected in connection with sensitization to the hapten diphenylcyclopropenone (DPC). The clonotype was recovered from a woman in her forties or fifties with alopecia areata. Some clones in this sample may be carry-over from other donors' samples.

CDR3 protein: CASSQDRVSSYNEQFF. The CDR3 DNA reads as TGCGCCAGCAGCCAGGACAGGGTGAGCTCCTACAATGAGCAGTTCTTC. The rearrangement links TRBV5-1 to TRBJ2-1; TRBD1 aligns across 8 bases. CDR1 is SGHRS, CDR2 YFSETQ, per germline. The CDR3 is made up of 16 amino acids. Germline trimming cut 4 bases from V and 0 bases from J; bases unmatched to any gene: 6. Combining the CDR3 with reference TRBV5-1 and TRBJ2-1 gives the whole variable domain KAGVTQTPRYLIKTRGQQVTLSCSPISGHRSVSWYQQTPGQGLQFLFEYFSETQRNKGNFPGRFSGRQFSNSRSEMNVSTLELGDSALYLCASSQDRVSSYNEQFFGPGTRLTVL.